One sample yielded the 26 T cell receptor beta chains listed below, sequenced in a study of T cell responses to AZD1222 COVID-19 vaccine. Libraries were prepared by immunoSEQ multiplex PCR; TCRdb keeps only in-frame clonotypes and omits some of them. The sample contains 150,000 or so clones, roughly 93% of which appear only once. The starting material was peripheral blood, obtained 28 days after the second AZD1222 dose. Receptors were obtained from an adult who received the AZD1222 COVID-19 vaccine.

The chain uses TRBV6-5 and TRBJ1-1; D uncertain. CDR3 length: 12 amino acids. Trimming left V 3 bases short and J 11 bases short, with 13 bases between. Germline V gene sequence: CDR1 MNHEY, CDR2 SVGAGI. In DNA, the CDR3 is TGTGCCAGCAGTTATCGGCACGATGGGGCTTTCTTT. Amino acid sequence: CASSYRHDGAFF.

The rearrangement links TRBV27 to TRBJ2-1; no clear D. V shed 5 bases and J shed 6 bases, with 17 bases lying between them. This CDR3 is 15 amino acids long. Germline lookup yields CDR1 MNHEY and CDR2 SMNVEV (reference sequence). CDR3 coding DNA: TGTGCCAGCAGTCGAGACGGAATCCGGGTCAATGAGCAGTTCTTC. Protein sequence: CASSRDGIRVNEQFF.

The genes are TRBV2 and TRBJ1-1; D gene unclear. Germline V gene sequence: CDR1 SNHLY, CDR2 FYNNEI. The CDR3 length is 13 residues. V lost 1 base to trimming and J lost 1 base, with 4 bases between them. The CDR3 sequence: CASSEEENTEAFF. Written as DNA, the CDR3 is TGTGCCAGCAGTGAAGAGGAGAACACTGAAGCTTTCTTT.

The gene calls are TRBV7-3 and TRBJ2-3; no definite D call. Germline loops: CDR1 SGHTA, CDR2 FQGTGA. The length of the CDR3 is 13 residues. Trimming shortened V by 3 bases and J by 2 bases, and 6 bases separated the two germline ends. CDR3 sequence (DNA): TGTGCCAGCAGCTTCGGGTACACAGATACGCAGTATTTT. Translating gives CASSFGYTDTQYF.

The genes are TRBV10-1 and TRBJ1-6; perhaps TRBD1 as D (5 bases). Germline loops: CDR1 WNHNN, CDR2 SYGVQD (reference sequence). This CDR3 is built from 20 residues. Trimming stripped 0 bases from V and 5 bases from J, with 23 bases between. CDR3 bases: TGCGCCAGCAGTGAGTCACAATGGGGGGAATTGAGCCTCAATAATTCACCCCTCCACTTT. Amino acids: CASSESQWGELSLNNSPLHF.

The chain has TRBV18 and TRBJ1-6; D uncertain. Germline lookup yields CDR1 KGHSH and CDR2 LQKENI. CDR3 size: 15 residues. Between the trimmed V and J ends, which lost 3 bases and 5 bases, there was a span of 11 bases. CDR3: CASSPSTVDNSPLHF. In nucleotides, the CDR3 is TGTGCCAGCTCACCTTCCACTGTGGATAATTCACCCCTCCACTTT. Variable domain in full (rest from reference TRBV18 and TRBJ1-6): NAGVMQNPRHLVRRRGQEARLRCSPMKGHSHVYWYRQLPEEGLKFMVYLQKENIIDESGMPKERFSAEFPKEGPSILRIQQVVRGDSAAYFCASSPSTVDNSPLHFGNGTRLTVT.

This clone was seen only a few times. CDR3 in DNA: TGTGCCAGTAGTATAGACGGTAGCGGGAGGGCCGCAGATGAGCAGTTCTTC. It is translated as CASSIDGSGRAADEQFF. The V gene is TRBV19, the J gene TRBJ2-1, with 11 bases matching TRBD2. Losses at the gene ends were 0 bases for V and 8 bases for J; bases not matched to a gene: 9. The CDR3 runs 17 residues. Looked up from germline, CDR1 is LNHDA and CDR2 is SQIVND (reference sequence).

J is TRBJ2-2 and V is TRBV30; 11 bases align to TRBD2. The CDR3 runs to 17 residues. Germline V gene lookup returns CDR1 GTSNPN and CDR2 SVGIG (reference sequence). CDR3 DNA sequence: TGTGCATTATCAGCGGGACTAGCGGAGTTGAACACCGGGGAGCTGTTTTTT. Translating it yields CALSAGLAELNTGELFF.

Here the CDR3 DNA reads TGCAGCGTTGAAGTCAATACTGGAAACACCATATATTTT. This gives the protein CSVEVNTGNTIYF. The rearrangement joins TRBV29-1 to TRBJ1-3; D is uncertain. The V end lost 1 base, the J end lost 2 bases, and 6 bases lay between the germline ends. This CDR3 contains 13 residues. CDR1 is SQVTM, CDR2 ANQGSEA, per germline. The full variable domain, in which reference TRBV29-1 and TRBJ1-3 provide the parts outside the CDR3, is SAVISQKPSRDICQRGTSLTIQCQVDSQVTMMFWYRQQPGQSLTLIATANQGSEATYESGFVIDKFPISRPNLTFSTLTVSNMSPEDSSIYLCSVEVNTGNTIYFGEGSWLTVV.

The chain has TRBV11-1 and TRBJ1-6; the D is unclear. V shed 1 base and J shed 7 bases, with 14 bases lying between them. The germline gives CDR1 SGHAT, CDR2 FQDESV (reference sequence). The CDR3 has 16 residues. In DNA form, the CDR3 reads TGTGCCAGCAGCTTAGGTGGAAGTGGGTTGAATTCACCCCTCCACTTT. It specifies CASSLGGSGLNSPLHF.

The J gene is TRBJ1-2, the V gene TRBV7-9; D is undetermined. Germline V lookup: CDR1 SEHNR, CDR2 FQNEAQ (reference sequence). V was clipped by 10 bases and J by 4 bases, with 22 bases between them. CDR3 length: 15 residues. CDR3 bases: TGTGCCACCCCCCACCCGGCAGAGGATATCTATGGCTACACCTTC. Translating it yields CATPHPAEDIYGYTF. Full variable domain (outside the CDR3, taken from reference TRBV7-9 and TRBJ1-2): DTGVSQNPRHKITKRGQNVTFRCDPISEHNRLYWYRQTLGQGPEFLTYFQNEAQLEKSRLLSDRFSAERPKGSFSTLEIQRTEQGDSAMYLCATPHPAEDIYGYTFGSGTRLTVV.

The chain's CDR3 is CASRGRGATNYGYTF. The DNA for the CDR3 is TGTGCCAGCAGGGGGAGGGGGGCTACGAACTATGGCTACACCTTC. The chain joins TRBV28 to TRBJ1-2, with D maybe TRBD1 (6 bases). This CDR3 spans 15 amino acids. Germline V lookup: CDR1 MDHEN, CDR2 SYDVKM. The V gene lost 6 bases and the J gene lost 2 bases, with 16 bases spanning the gap.

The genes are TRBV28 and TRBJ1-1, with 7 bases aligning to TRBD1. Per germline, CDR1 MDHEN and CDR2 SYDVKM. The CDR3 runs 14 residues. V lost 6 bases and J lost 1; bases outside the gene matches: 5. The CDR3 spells CASRPGGGNTEAFF. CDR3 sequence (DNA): TGTGCCAGCAGGCCAGGGGGAGGGAACACTGAAGCTTTCTTT.

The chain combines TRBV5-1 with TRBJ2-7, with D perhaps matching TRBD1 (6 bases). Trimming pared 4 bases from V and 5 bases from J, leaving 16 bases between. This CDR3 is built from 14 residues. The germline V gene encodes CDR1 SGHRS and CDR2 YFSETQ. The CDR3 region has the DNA TGCGCCAGCAGCCGGGACATTTCCTACGACGAGCAGTACTTC. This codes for CASSRDISYDEQYF. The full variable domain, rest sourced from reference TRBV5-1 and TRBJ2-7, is KAGVTQTPRYLIKTRGQQVTLSCSPISGHRSVSWYQQTPGQGLQFLFEYFSETQRNKGNFPGRFSGRQFSNSRSEMNVSTLELGDSALYLCASSRDISYDEQYFGPGTRLTVT.

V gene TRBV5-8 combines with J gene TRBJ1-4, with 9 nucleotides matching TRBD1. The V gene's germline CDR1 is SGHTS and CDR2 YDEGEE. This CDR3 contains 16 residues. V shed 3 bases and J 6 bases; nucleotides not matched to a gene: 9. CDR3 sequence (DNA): TGTGCCAGCAGCTACATCCTGACAGGGGGGGATGAAAAACTGTTTTTT. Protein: CASSYILTGGDEKLFF.

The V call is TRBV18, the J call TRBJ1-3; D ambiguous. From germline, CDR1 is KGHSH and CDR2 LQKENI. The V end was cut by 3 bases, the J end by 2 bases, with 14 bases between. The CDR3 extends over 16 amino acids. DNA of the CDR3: TGTGCCAGCTCACCGGGAAGCCTTAGCACTGGAAACACCATATATTTT. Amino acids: CASSPGSLSTGNTIYF.

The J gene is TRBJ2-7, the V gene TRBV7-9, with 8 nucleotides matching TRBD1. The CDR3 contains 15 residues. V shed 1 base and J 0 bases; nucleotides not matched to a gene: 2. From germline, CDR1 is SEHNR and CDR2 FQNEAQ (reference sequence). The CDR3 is CASSLGQGHSYEQYF. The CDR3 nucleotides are TGTGCCAGCAGCTTAGGACAGGGGCACTCCTACGAGCAGTACTTC.

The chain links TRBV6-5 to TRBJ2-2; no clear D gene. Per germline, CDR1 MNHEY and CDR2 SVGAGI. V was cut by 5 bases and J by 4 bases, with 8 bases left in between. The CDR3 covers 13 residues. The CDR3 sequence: CASSHLSTGELFF. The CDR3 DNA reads TGTGCCAGCAGTCACCTCTCCACCGGGGAGCTGTTTTTT.

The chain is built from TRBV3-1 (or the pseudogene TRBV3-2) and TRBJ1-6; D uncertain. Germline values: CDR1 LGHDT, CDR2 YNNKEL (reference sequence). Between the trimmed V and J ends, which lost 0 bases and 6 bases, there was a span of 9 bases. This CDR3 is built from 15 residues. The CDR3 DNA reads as TGTGCCAGCAGCCAAGAGGCGCGGAGTAATTCACCCCTCCACTTT. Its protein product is CASSQEARSNSPLHF.

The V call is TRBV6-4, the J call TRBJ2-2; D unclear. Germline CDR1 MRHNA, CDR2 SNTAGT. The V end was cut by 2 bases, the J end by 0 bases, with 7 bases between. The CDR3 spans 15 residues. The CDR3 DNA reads TGTGCCAGCAGTGACGTGGCCGCGAACACCGGGGAGCTGTTTTTT. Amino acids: CASSDVAANTGELFF.

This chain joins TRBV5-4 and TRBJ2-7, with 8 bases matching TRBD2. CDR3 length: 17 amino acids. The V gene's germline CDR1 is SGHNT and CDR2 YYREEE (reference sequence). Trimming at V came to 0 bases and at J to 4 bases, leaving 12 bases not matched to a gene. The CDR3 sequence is CASSLGGSGLAIYEQYF. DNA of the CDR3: TGTGCCAGCAGCTTGGGCGGGTCTGGACTAGCAATTTACGAGCAGTACTTC.

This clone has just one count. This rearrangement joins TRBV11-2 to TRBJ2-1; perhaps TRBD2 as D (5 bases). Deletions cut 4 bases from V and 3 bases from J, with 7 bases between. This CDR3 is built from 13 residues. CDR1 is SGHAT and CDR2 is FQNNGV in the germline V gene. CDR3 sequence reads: CASSSRDYNEQFF. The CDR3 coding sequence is TGTGCCAGCAGCTCCCGGGACTACAATGAGCAGTTCTTC. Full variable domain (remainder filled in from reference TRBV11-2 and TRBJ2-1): EAGVAQSPRYKIIEKRQSVAFWCNPISGHATLYWYQQILGQGPKLLIQFQNNGVVDDSQLPKDRFSAERLKGVDSTLKIQPAKLEDSAVYLCASSSRDYNEQFFGPGTRLTVL.

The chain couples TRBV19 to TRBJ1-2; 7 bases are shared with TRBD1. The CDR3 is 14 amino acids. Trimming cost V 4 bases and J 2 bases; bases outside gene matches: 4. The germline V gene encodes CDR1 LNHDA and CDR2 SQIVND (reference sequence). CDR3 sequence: CASSTLQGNYGYTF. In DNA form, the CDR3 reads TGTGCCAGTAGTACCCTACAGGGGAACTATGGCTACACCTTC.

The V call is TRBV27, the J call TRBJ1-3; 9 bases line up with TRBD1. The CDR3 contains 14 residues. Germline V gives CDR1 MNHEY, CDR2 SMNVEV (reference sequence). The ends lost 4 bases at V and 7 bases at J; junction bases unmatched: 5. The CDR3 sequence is CASSSDRGENTIYF. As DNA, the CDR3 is TGTGCCAGCAGTTCCGACAGGGGGGAGAACACCATATATTTT.

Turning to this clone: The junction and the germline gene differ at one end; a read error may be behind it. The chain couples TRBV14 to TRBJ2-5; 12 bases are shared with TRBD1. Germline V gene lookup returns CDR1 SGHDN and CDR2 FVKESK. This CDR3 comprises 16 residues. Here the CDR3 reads CASSQGDRGHQETQYF. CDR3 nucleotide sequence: TGTGCCAGCAGTCAAGGGGACAGGGGGCACCAAGAGACCCAGTACTTC.

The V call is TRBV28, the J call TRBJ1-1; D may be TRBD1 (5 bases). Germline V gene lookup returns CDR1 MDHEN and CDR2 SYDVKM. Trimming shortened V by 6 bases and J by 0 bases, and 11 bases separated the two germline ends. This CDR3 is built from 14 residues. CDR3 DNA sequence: TGTGCCAGCAGCTTCGCAGGGCTGAACACTGAAGCTTTCTTT. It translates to CASSFAGLNTEAFF.